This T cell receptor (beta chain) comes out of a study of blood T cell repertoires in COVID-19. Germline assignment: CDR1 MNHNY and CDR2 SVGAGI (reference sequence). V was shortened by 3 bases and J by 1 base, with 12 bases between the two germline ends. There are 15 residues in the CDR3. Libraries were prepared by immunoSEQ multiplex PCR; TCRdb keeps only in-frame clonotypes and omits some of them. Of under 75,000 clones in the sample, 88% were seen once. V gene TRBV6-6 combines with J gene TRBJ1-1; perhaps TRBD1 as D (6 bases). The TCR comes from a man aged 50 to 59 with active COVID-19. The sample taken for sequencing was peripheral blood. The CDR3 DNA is TGTGCCAGCAGTTATCCCGCAGGGGAGAACACTGAAGCTTTCTTT. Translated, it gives CASSYPAGENTEAFF.